This T cell receptor beta chain was captured by sequencing in a study of T cell responses to AZD1222 COVID-19 vaccine. Study conclusions and caveats: Regions left unmutated in variants are reportedly the target of nearly half of spike-specific TCRs. After the peak T cell response, and only then, were repertoires sampled. Donor demographics were predominantly white British with a female majority; clonal diversity may be underestimated.

This clone was detected only once. The antigen is unknown. Generated by immunoSEQ multiplex PCR, the TCRdb table keeps only in-frame clones and is missing some. The data show about 73,000 clones, roughly nine tenths seen once. V lost 5 bases and J lost 5; bases outside the gene matches: 9. The CDR3 loop spans 16 amino acids. Germline-derived CDR1 and CDR2 are SGHAT and FQNNGV. This TCR came from an adult who received the AZD1222 COVID-19 vaccine. The rearrangement links TRBV11-2 to TRBJ1-6; 7 bases map to TRBD1. Sequenced material: peripheral blood, taken 28 days after the second AZD1222 dose. CDR3 sequence reads: CASSPAQGQHNSPLHF. CDR3 DNA sequence: TGTGCCAGCAGCCCGGCCCAGGGACAGCATAATTCACCCCTCCACTTT.